The present entry profiles one T cell receptor beta chain with its context. This entry comes from a study of blood T cell repertoires in COVID-19. Study at large: There were acute and convalescent COVID-19 samples, and they came from the United States, Italy and Spain. PBMCs, B-cell-depleted T cells, or T cells provided the cDNA or gDNA that made up the material.

The CDR3 consists of 15 residues. V gave up 0 bases and J gave up 7 bases, with 10 bases separating them. Germline V gene sequence: CDR1 SGHAT, CDR2 FQNNGV. Study processing details: Estimates of nucleated cell counts were drawn from the amplification of reference gene primers. Sequencing was performed with immunoSEQ multiplex PCR; in TCRdb, only in-frame clones are kept and a portion is missing. The V and J calls and clone size were taken over from that table, and D and trimming were inferred from the DNA. The repertoire includes about 21,000 clones, around 88% of them detected once, and approximately 19% sits in the top ten.

Sequenced sample: peripheral blood. The receptor was isolated from a man in his sixties or seventies with active COVID-19. The chain links TRBV11-2 to TRBJ1-6; the D is unclear. The CDR3, as DNA: TGTGCCAGCAGCTTAGAACCGGACTACAATTCACCCCTCCACTTT. Residues: CASSLEPDYNSPLHF.